These 3 T cell receptor beta chains came from one sample sequenced in a study of shared clonotypes between healthy human individuals. The table came from immunoSEQ multiplex PCR; TCRdb's copy has only in-frame clones and leaves some out. The sample holds approximately 2.3 million clones; approximately 95% are singletons and the top ten take 0.39%. The sequenced material came from naive CD4+ T cells from PBMCs. Subset defined: CD45RA+ positively selected. The receptors here all came from a young man in good health. Some clones in this sample may be carry-over from other donors' samples.

The J gene is TRBJ1-1, the V gene TRBV2, with 7 bases that match TRBD1. V gave up 1 base and J gave up 11 bases; unmatched junction bases: 7. Germline V CDR1 and CDR2: SNHLY, FYNNEI. CDR3 length: 13 residues. This CDR3 is CASSEGDRVRAFF. The CDR3 nucleotides read TGTGCCAGCAGTGAAGGAGACAGGGTAAGGGCTTTCTTT.

A remark on this clone: This specimen includes other DNA sequences encoding the same CDR3. The chain carries TRBV2 and TRBJ1-5, with TRBD1 as a possible D gene (5 bases). CDR3 size: 14 residues. V lost 4 bases to trimming and J lost 4 bases, with 11 bases between them. Germline values: CDR1 SNHLY, CDR2 FYNNEI. The chain's CDR3 is CASSGGRGNQPQHF. CDR3 DNA: TGTGCCAGCAGTGGGGGAAGGGGTAATCAGCCCCAGCATTTT.

Only a few counts were recorded for this clone. Other DNA sequences in the same sample also yield this CDR3. The chain recombines TRBV6-5 with TRBJ1-1; 7 bases line up with TRBD1. The J segment lost 3 bases and the V segment lost 6 bases, leaving 4 bases of the junction unmatched. Germline CDR1 is MNHEY and CDR2 is SVGAGI. CDR3 length equals 13 residues. The CDR3 loop reads CASSYRGDTEAFF. CDR3 coding DNA: TGTGCCAGCAGCTACAGGGGTGACACTGAAGCTTTCTTT.